The entry below describes one TCR beta chain. Antigen: not known. The libraries of TRB cDNA were prepared using 5' RACE with UMI labels. With the 5' RACE reads reprocessed, TCRdb shows one record per CDR3 protein and no DNA. Its table records about 92,000 distinct CDR3 sequences. The data are from a study of CXCR3-negative and CXCR3-positive naive CD8 T cells. General study results and limits: Unlike memory cells, which differed, naive CXCR3-negative and CXCR3-positive cells had similar TRBV-TRBJ usage. The study found comparably high diversity in both naive subsets and much lower diversity in memory CD8+ cells. TRB CDR3s were more hydrophobic in CXCR3-positive than in CXCR3-negative naive cells. Post-cryopreservation CXCR3 expression was partly diminished, and the bulk of assays employed fresh PBMCs.

Germline lookup yields CDR1 SEHNR and CDR2 FQNEAQ (reference sequence). CDR3 size: 13 residues. Every CD8+ subset sample held a few hundred thousand flow-sorted cells, done in triplicate. This clonotype originated in a human donor in good health. Some clones in this sample may be carry-over from other donors' samples. Material: naive CXCR3+ CD8+ T cells from blood. Stated subset: CD45RO-CCR7+CD27+CD95- naive CD8+ T cells expressing CXCR3 (TNR3+). This sequence joins TRBV7-9 and TRBJ2-5; TCRdb calls TRBD1, which cannot be checked without DNA. CDR3 region: CASAGPGSETQYF.